These 6 T cell receptor beta chains were sequenced from one sample in a study of T cell responses to AZD1222 COVID-19 vaccine. This table comes from immunoSEQ multiplex PCR, and its TCRdb copy is limited to in-frame clones, with some not included. The table records roughly 150,000 clones, roughly 91% of them present only once. The sequencing used peripheral blood, collected on day 0 of AZD1222 vaccination. The receptor set was obtained from an adult in good health.

The CDR3 nucleotides are TGTGCCAGCAGCCGGGACCCGATGGGGCAGGGGGCCGGACAAGAGACCCAGTACTTC. It codes for CASSRDPMGQGAGQETQYF. This sequence joins TRBV7-2 and TRBJ2-5; 8 nucleotides match TRBD1. The CDR3 spans 19 residues. Trimming at V came to 5 bases and at J to 2 bases, leaving 19 bases not matched to a gene. Germline-derived CDR1 and CDR2 are SGHTA and FQGNSA.

This sequence joins TRBV6-5 and TRBJ1-2; 9 bases are a match to TRBD1. The CDR3 contains 15 residues. Germline CDR1 and CDR2: MNHEY and SVGAGI. V was clipped by 6 bases and J by 2 bases; unmatched bases: 7. This CDR3 reads CASRLQGAENYGYTF. The CDR3 DNA reads as TGTGCCAGCAGGCTACAGGGGGCGGAAAACTATGGCTACACCTTC.

V usage is TRBV7-2 and J usage is TRBJ2-1, with TRBD2 matching over 16 bases. Unmatched junction bases numbered 2, after V lost 2 bases and J lost 7 bases. The CDR3 sequence is 16 residues long. Germline lookup yields CDR1 SGHTA and CDR2 FQGNSA. CDR3 loop: CASSLTGLAGGNEQFF. CDR3 nucleotide sequence: TGTGCCAGCAGCTTAACGGGACTAGCGGGGGGGAATGAGCAGTTCTTC.

The CDR3: CASSLGTGHSGNTIYF. The CDR3 DNA is TGTGCCAGCAGCTTAGGGACAGGCCACTCTGGAAACACCATATATTTT. The chain carries TRBV11-3 and TRBJ1-3; 7 nucleotides agree with TRBD1. Per the germline V gene, CDR1 is SGHNT and CDR2 is YENEEA. There are 16 residues in the CDR3. J lost 0 bases, V lost 1 base, and 3 bases had no gene match.

The rearrangement joins TRBV5-1 to TRBJ2-7; 9 bases are a match to TRBD1. Germline V gene sequence: CDR1 SGHRS, CDR2 YFSETQ. This CDR3 region has 14 residues. The ends lost 3 bases at V and 7 bases at J; junction bases unmatched: 8. CDR3 sequence (DNA): TGCGCCAGCAGCTCCGGACAGGGGACAAGGGAGCAGTACTTC. Encoded protein: CASSSGQGTREQYF.

The chain recombines TRBV7-6 with TRBJ2-1; 8 positions agree with TRBD2. Germline loops: CDR1 SGHVS, CDR2 FNYEAQ. J was trimmed by 4 bases and V by 0 bases; bases with no gene match: 5. The CDR3 spans 16 residues. CDR3 amino acids: CASSLALAENYNEQFF. Written as DNA, the CDR3 is TGTGCCAGCAGCTTAGCACTAGCGGAAAATTACAATGAGCAGTTCTTC.